Reported below is one TCR beta chain. Antigen unknown. The CD4+ fraction was divided into a CD45RA+ naive subset and a CD45RA-negative memory subset. The sample comes from a study of shared clonotypes between healthy human individuals. Study conclusions and caveats: The small donor group covered limited genetic and exposure diversity.

The CDR3 loop spans 12 amino acids. The V and J ends lost 8 bases and 4 bases respectively, with 11 bases between them. Germline CDR1 reads MNHNY; CDR2 reads SVGAGI (reference sequence). Assay runs were performed at deep level. Repertoires were generated with immunoSEQ multiplex PCR, while TCRdb's copy carries only in-frame clones and drops some. Among a few million clones listed, approximately 93% were seen once. The sequence was obtained from a man in his late teens or twenties in good health. Some clones in this sample may be carry-over from other donors' samples. V gene TRBV6-6 combines with J gene TRBJ1-2; D unresolved. The source material was naive CD4+ T cells from PBMCs. The subset here: CD45RA+ positively selected. This chain's CDR3 is CASAAGLYGYTF. The CDR3 nucleotides read TGTGCCAGCGCGGCAGGCCTCTATGGCTACACCTTC.